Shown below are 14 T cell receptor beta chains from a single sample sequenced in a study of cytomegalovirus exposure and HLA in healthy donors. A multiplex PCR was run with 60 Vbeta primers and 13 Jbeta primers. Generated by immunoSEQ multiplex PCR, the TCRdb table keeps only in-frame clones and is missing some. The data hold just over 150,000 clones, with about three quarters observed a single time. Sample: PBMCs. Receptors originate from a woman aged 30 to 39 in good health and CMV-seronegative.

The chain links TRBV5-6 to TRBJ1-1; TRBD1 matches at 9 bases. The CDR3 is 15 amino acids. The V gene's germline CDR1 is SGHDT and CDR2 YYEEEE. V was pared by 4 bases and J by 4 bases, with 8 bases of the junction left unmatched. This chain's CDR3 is CASSPGTGFSTEAFF. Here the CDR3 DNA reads TGTGCCAGCAGCCCCGGGACAGGGTTTTCCACTGAAGCTTTCTTT.

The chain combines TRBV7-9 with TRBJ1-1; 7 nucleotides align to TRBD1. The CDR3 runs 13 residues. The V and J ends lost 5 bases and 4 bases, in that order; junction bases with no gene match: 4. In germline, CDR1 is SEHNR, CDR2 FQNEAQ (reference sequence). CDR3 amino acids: CASSQGGSTEAFF. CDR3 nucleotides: TGTGCCAGCAGCCAGGGGGGTTCCACTGAAGCTTTCTTT.

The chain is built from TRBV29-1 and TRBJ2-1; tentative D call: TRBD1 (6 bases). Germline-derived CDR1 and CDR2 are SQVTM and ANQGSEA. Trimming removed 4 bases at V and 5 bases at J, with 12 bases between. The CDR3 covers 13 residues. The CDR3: CSVVRGGDNEQFF. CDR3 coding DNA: TGCAGCGTTGTGAGAGGGGGAGACAATGAGCAGTTCTTC.

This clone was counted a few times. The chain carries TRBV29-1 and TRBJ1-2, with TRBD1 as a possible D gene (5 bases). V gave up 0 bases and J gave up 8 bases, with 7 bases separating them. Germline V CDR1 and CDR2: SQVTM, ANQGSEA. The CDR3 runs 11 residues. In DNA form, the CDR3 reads TGCAGCGTTGAAGATCCAGGGGGCTACACCTTC. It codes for CSVEDPGGYTF.

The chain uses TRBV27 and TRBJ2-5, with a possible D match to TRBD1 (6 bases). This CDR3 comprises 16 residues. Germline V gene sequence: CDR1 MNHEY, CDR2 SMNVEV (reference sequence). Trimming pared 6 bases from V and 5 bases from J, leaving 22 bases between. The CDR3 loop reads CASRQRTGLGRETQYF. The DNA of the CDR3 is TGTGCCAGCAGACAGAGAACAGGGTTGGGCCGCGAGACCCAGTACTTC.

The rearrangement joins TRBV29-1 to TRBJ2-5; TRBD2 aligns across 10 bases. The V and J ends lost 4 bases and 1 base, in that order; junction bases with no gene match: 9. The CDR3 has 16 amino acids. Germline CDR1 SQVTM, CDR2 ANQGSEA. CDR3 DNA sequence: TGCAGCGTTGTCTCTTCGGTAGCGGGGGGCCAAGAGACCCAGTACTTC. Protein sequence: CSVVSSVAGGQETQYF.

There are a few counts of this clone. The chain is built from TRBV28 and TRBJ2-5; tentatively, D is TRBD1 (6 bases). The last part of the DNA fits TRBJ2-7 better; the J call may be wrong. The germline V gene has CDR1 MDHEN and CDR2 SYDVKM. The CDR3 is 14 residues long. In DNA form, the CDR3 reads TGTGCCAGCAGTTTCTGGACAGATTCCTACGAGCAGTACTTC. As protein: CASSFWTDSYEQYF.

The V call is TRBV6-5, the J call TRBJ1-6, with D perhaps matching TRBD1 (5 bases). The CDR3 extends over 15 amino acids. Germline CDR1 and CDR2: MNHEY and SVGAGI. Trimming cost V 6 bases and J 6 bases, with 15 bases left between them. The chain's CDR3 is CASRNQGTGNSPLHF. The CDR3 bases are TGTGCCAGCAGGAACCAGGGAACGGGTAATTCACCCCTCCACTTT.

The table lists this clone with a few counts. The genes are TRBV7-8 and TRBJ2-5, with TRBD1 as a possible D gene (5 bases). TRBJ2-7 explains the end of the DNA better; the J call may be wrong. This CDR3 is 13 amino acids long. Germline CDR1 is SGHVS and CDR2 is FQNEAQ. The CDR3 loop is CASSEKQAYEQYF. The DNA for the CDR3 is TGTGCCAGCAGCGAAAAACAGGCATACGAGCAGTACTTC.

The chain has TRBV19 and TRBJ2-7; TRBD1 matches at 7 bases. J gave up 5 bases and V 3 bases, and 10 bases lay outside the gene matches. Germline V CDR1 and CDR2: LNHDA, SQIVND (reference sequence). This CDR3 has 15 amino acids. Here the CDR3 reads CASSIRDRVEDEQYF. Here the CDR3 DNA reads TGTGCCAGTAGTATCCGAGACAGGGTGGAAGACGAGCAGTACTTC.

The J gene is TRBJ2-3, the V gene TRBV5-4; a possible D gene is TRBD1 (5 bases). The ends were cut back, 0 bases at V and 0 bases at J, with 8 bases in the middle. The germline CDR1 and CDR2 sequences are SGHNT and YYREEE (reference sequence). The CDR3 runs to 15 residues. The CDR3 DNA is TGTGCCAGCAGCTTGGTAGGGGCTAGCACAGATACGCAGTATTTT. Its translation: CASSLVGASTDTQYF.

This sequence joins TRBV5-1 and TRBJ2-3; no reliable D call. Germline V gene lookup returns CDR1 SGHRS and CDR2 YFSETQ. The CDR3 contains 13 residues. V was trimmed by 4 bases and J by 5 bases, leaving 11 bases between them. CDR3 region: CASSTTFVDTQYF. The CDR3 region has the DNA TGCGCCAGCAGCACCACTTTTGTAGATACGCAGTATTTT.

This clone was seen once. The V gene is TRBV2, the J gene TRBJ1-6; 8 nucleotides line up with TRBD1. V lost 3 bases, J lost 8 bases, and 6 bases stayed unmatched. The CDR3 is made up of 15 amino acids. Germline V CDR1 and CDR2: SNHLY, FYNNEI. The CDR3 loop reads CASSEDRDPYSPLHF. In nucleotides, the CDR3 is TGTGCCAGCAGTGAGGACAGGGACCCTTATTCACCCCTCCACTTT.

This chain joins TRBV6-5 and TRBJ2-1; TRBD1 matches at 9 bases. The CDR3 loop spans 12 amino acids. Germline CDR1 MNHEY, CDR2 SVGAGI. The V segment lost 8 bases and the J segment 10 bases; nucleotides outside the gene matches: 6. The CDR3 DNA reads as TGTGCCAGCGCGCTCGGACAGGGGGAGCAGTTCTTC. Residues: CASALGQGEQFF.